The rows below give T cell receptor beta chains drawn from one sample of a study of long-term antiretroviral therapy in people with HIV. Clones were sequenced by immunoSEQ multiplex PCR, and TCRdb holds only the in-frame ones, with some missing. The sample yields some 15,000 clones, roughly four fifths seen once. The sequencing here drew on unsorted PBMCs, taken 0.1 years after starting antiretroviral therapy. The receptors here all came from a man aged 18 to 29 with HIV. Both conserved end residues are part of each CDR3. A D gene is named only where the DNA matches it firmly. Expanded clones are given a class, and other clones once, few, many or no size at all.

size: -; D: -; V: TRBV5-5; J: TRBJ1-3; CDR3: CASSLKRGDTIYF; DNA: TGTGCCAGCAGCCTTAAACGGGGTGACACCATATATTTT
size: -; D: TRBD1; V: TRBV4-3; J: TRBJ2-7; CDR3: CASSQFSGQPNEQYF; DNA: TGCGCCAGCAGCCAATTCTCGGGACAGCCAAACGAGCAGTACTTC
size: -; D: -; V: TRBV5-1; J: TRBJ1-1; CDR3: CASSLYPSGEGNTEAFF; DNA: TGCGCCAGCAGCTTGTATCCGTCGGGGGAGGGGAACACTGAAGCTTTCTTT
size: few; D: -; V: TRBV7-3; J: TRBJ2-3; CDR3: CASSLTGRPDTQYF; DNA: TGTGCCAGCAGCTTAACCGGACGACCAGATACGCAGTATTTT
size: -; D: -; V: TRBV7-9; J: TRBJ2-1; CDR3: CASSAVRDSYNEQFF; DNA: TGTGCCAGCAGCGCGGTTCGAGACTCCTACAATGAGCAGTTCTTC
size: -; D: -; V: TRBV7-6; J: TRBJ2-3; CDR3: CASSYTGSEAQYF; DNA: TGTGCCAGCAGCTACACCGGCAGTGAGGCGCAGTATTTT
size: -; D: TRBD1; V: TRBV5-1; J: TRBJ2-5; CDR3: CASALTGDETQYF; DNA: TGCGCCAGCGCCCTCACAGGGGACGAGACCCAGTACTTC
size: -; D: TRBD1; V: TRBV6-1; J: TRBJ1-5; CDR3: CASRATTGGNQPQHF; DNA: TGTGCCAGCAGGGCTACTACAGGGGGCAATCAGCCCCAGCATTTT
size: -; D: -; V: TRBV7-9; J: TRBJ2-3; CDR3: CASSPGTTSTDTQYF; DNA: TGTGCCAGCAGTCCCGGGACAACAAGCACAGATACGCAGTATTTT
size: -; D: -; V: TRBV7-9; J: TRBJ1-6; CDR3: CASSLVAQFGSPLHF; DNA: TGTGCCAGCAGCTTAGTTGCCCAGTTCGGTTCACCCCTCCACTTT
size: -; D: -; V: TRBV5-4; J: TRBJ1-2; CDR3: CASSLSRTNYGYTF; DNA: TGTGCCAGCTCTCTGTCCAGAACTAACTATGGCTACACCTTC
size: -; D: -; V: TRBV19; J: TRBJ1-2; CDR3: CASSMGDPYGYTF; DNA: TGTGCCAGTAGCATGGGGGATCCCTATGGCTACACCTTC
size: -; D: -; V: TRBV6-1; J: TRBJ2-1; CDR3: CASSAGTGPNEQFF; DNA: TGTGCCAGCAGTGCCGGGACGGGGCCCAATGAGCAGTTCTTC
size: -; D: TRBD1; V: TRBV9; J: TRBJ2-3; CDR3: CASSGYQGARTDTQYF; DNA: TGTGCCAGCAGCGGATATCAGGGGGCCCGCACAGATACGCAGTATTTT